The entry that follows covers one T cell receptor (beta chain) sequence. The antigen is unknown. Produced via immunoSEQ multiplex PCR; TCRdb's table is partial and in-frame only. The sample records around 92,000 clones, 80% to 90% being singletons. The record originates from a study of PD-L1 blockade in urothelial cancer. On the study more broadly: Atezolizumab was started by patients in the mid-2010s at 1,200 mg intravenously every 3 weeks. Blood was evaluated 3 weeks (second dose) and 6 weeks after therapy began. Male patients with bladder-origin urothelial cancer numbered about 85% of the 29. Findings and limits, study-wide: At the 3-week point, tumor-associated blood clones expanded more in durable-benefit patients.

Stated time point: pretreatment peripheral blood. The CDR3 is 17 residues long. Germline V lookup: CDR1 LGHNA, CDR2 YNFKEQ. V lost 4 bases to trimming and J lost 2 bases, with 21 bases between them. The receptor's source is a woman of 80 years or more with urothelial cancer. The chain uses TRBV4-2 and TRBJ2-7, with D possibly matching TRBD2 (6 bases). The sequences come from PBMCs, collected around atezolizumab (anti-PD-L1) treatment. The CDR3 DNA follows: TGTGCCAGCAGCCCCCTCGGAAATGACCCGGGGGCCTACGAGCAGTACTTC. It codes for CASSPLGNDPGAYEQYF.